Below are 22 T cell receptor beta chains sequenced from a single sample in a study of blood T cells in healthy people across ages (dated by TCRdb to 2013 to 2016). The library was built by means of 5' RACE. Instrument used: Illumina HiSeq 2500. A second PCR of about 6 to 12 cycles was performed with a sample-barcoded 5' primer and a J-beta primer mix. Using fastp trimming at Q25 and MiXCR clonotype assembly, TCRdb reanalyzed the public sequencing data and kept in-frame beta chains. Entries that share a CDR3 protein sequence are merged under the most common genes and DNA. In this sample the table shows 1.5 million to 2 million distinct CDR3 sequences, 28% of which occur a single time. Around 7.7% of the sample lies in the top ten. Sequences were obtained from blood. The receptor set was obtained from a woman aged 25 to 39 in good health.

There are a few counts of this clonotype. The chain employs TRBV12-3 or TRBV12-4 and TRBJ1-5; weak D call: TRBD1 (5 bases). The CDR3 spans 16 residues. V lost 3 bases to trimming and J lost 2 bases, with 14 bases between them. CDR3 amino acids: CASSFAGLDGNQPQHF. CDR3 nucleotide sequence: TGTGCCAGCAGTTTTGCAGGGCTTGACGGCAATCAGCCCCAGCATTTT.

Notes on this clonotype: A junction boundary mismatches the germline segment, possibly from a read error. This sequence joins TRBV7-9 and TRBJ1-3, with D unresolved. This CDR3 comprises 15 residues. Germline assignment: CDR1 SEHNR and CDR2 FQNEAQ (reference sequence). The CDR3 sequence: CASSTETWQGNTIYF. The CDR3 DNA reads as TGCGCCAGCAGCACAGAGACCTGGCAAGGAAACACCATATATTTT.

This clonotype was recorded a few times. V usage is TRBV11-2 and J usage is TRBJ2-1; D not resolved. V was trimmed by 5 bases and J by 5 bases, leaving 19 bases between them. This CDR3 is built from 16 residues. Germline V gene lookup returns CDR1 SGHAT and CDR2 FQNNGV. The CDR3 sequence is CASSTPKGSIDNEQFF. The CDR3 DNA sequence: TGTGCCAGCAGCACCCCTAAGGGTAGCATCGACAATGAGCAGTTCTTC.

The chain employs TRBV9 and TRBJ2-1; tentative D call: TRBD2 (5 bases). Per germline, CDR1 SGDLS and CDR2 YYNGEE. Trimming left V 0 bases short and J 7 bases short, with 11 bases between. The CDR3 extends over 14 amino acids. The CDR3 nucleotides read TGTGCCAGCAGCGTAGCACCATCGGGAAATGAGCAGTTCTTC. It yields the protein CASSVAPSGNEQFF.

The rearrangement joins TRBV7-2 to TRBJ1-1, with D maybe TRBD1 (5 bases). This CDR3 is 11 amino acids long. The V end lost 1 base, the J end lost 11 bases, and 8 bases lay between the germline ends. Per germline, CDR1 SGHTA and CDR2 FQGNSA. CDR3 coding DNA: TGTGCCAGCAGCTTAGGGGGCTGGGCTTTCTTT. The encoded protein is CASSLGGWAFF.

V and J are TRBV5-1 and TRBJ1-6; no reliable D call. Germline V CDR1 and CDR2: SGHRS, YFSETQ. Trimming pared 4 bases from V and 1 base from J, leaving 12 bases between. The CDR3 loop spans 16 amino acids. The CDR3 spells CASSLVKRSYNSPLHF. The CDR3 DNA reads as TGCGCCAGCAGCCTGGTAAAACGATCCTATAATTCACCCCTCCACTTT.

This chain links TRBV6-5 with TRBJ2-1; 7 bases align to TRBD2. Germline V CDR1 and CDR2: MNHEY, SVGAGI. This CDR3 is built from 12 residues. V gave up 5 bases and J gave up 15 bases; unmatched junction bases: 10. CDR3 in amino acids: CASSPRGGPWFF. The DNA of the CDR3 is TGTGCCAGCAGTCCCCGCGGGGGACCTTGGTTCTTC.

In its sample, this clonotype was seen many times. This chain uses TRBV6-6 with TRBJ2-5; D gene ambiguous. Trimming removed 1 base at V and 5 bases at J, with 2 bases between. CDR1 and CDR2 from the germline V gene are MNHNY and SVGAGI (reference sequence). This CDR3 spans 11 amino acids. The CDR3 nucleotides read TGTGCCAGCAGTTACTTGGAGACCCAGTACTTC. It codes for CASSYLETQYF.

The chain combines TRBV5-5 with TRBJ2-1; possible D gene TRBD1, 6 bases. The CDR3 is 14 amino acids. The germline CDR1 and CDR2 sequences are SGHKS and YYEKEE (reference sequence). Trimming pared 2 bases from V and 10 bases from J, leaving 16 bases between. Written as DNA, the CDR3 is TGTGCCAGCAGCTTACCACAGGGAATGGGGGAGCAGTTCTTC. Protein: CASSLPQGMGEQFF.

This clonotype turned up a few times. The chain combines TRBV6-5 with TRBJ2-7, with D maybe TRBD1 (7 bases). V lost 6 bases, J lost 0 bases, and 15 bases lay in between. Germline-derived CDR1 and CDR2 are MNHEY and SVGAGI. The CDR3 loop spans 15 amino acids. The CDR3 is CASSRGTALSYEQYF. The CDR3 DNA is TGTGCCAGCAGCCGCGGGACAGCCCTCTCCTACGAGCAGTACTTC.

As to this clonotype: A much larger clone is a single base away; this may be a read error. CDR3 region: CASSLAQDGTYERYF. DNA for the CDR3: TGTGCCAGCAGCTTAGCTCAAGACGGGACCTACGAGCGGTACTTC. The rearrangement links TRBV7-2 to TRBJ2-7, with D possibly being TRBD1 or TRBD2 (5 bases each). The length of the CDR3 is 15 residues. CDR1 and CDR2 (germline): SGHTA, FQGNSA.

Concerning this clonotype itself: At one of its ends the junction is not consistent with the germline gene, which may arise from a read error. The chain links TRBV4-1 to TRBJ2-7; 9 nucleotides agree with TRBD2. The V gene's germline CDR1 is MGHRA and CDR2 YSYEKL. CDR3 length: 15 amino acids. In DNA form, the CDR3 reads TGCGCCAGCAGACAAGACAGCGGGGGGATATACGAGCAGTACTTC. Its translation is CASRQDSGGIYEQYF.

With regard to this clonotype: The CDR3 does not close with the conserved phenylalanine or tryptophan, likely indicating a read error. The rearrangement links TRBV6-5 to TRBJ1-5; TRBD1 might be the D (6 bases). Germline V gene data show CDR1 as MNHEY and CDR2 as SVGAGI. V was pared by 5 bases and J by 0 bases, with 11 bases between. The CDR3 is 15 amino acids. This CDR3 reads CASSRTAYSNQPQHV. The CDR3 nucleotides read TGTGCCAGCAGTAGGACAGCATATAGCAATCAGCCCCAGCATGTT.

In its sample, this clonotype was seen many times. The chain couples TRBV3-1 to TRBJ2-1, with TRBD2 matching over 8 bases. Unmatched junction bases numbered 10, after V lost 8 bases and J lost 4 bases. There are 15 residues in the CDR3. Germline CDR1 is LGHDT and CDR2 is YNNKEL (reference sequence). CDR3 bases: TGTGCCAGCTCCCCAGGGCGGGGGGCATACAATGAGCAGTTCTTC. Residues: CASSPGRGAYNEQFF.

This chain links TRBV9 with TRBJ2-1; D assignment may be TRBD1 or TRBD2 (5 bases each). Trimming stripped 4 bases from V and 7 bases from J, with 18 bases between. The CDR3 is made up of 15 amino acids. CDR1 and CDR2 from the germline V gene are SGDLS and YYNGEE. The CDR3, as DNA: TGTGCCAGCAGCACCGAGGGGTCGGGATTGAATGAGCAGTTCTTC. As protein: CASSTEGSGLNEQFF.

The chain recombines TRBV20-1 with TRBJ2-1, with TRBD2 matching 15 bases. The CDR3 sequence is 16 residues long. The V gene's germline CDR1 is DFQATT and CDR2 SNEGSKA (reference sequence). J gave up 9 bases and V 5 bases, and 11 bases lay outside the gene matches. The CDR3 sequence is CSALGLAGGRVGEQFF. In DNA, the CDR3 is TGCAGTGCTCTCGGACTAGCGGGAGGGCGTGTCGGTGAGCAGTTCTTC.

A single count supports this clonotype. As DNA, the CDR3 is TGTGCCAGCAATCCGGGACTAGTTGTTGAGCAGTTCTTC. This encodes CASNPGLVVEQFF. V is TRBV12-3 or TRBV12-4 and J is TRBJ2-1; 8 bases are a match to TRBD2. V was pared by 7 bases and J by 9 bases, with 8 bases of the junction left unmatched. The CDR3 is 13 amino acids.

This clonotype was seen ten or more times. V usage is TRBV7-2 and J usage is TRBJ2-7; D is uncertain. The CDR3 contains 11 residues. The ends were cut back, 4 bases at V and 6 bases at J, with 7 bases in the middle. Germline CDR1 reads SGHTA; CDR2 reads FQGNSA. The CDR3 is CASSSDTEQYF. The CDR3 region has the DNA TGTGCCAGCAGCTCCGATACCGAGCAGTACTTC.

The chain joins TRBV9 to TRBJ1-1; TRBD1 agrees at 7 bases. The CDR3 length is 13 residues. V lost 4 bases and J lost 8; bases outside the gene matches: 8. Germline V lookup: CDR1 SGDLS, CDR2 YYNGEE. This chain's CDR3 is CASSPFGRGEAFF. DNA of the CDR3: TGTGCCAGCAGCCCATTTGGCAGGGGGGAAGCTTTCTTT.

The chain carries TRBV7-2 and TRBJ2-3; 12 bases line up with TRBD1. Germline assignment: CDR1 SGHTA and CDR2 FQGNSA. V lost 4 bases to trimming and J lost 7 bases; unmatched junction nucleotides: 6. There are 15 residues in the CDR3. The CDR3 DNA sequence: TGTGCCAGCAGCTCCCGGGACAGGGGGCAATATACGCAGTATTTT. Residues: CASSSRDRGQYTQYF.

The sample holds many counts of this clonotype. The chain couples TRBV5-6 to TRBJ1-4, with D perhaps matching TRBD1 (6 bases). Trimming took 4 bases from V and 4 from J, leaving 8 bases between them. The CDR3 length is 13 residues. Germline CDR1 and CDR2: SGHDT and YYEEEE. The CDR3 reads CASSADSNEKLFF. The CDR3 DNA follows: TGTGCCAGCAGCGCGGACAGTAATGAAAAACTGTTTTTT.

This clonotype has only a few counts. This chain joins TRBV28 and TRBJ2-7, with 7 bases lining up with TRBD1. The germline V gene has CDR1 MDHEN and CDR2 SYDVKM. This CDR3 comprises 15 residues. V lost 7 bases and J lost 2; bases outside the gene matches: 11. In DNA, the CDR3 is TGTGCCAGCAATCCTAGACAGGGAACAACCTACGAGCAGTACTTC. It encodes CASNPRQGTTYEQYF.